This is a list of T cell receptor beta chains from one sample in a study of cytomegalovirus exposure and HLA in healthy donors. Profiling relied on immunoSEQ multiplex PCR, and the TCRdb table lists in-frame clones only, not all of them. The table lists tens of thousands of clones, less than 80% of them singletons, with about an eighth in the top ten. Material for sequencing was PBMCs. These receptors were collected from a woman aged 40-49 years in good health and CMV-seropositive. Each CDR3 is given with its conserved first and last residue. D genes are given only for firm matches. Size tells how often a clone was seen (once, few, many) or the class of an expanded clone, and some rows leave it out.

CDR3nt | CDR3aa | d_gene | abundance | j_gene | v_gene
TGCACCAGCAGCCGCTTAGGCAGGGGGCATATTGACACTGAAGCTTTCTTT | CTSSRLGRGHIDTEAFF | . | . | TRBJ1-1 | TRBV1
TGCGCCAGCAGCCAAGGACAGGGCCTTAATTCACCCCTCCACTTT | CASSQGQGLNSPLHF | TRBD1 | . | TRBJ1-6 | TRBV4-1
TGCGCCAGCAGTGACGTTCAGGGGGCTAGCTATGGCTACACCTTC | CASSDVQGASYGYTF | TRBD1 | . | TRBJ1-2 | TRBV10-2
TGTGCCAGCAGTTGGGGACTCCCTTATGAGCAGTTCTTC | CASSWGLPYEQFF | . | . | TRBJ2-1 | TRBV27
TGTGCCAGCAGCTTATGGTTCGGCAGGGAGGGCACAGATACGCAGTATTTT | CASSLWFGREGTDTQYF | . | . | TRBJ2-3 | TRBV7-8
TGTGCCAGCAGTTCCAACAATTATGGCTACACCTTC | CASSSNNYGYTF | . | . | TRBJ1-2 | TRBV6-5
TGTGCCAGCAGTGAGGGCAGGAGGACTAACTATGGCTACACCTTC | CASSEGRRTNYGYTF | . | . | TRBJ1-2 | TRBV2
TGTGCCAGCAGTGCGGAGGGACGGAGTCAGCCCCAGCATTTT | CASSAEGRSQPQHF | . | few | TRBJ1-5 | TRBV2
TGTGCCAGCAGCCAAAGCCCGACAGGAACCTACGAGCAGTACTTC | CASSQSPTGTYEQYF | . | . | TRBJ2-7 | TRBV7-2
TGCGCCAGCAGCGGGCGACAGGGTAACACTTACACAGATACGCAGTATTTT | CASSGRQGNTYTDTQYF | TRBD1 | once | TRBJ2-3 | TRBV4-1
TGTGCCAGCAGTGGGACAGCGAATCAGCCCCAGCATTTT | CASSGTANQPQHF | . | . | TRBJ1-5 | TRBV6-1
TGTGCCAGCAGTTACCCAGGGGACACTGAAGCTTTCTTT | CASSYPGDTEAFF | . | . | TRBJ1-1 | TRBV6-5
TGTGCCAGCAGAACCCAGGGGGCGGACACCGGGGAGCTGTTTTTT | CASRTQGADTGELFF | TRBD1 | . | TRBJ2-2 | TRBV11-1
TGTGCCTGGAGTGTACTAGGAAATCACATTCAGTACTTC | CAWSVLGNHIQYF | . | . | TRBJ2-4 | TRBV30
TGTGCCACCAGCAGAGTTCTGGACAGGGGGGACTATGGCTACACCTTC | CATSRVLDRGDYGYTF | TRBD1 | . | TRBJ1-2 | TRBV15
TGTGCCAGCAGCGTAGCTAGCGGTGATACGCAGTATTTT | CASSVASGDTQYF | TRBD2 | . | TRBJ2-3 | TRBV9
TGTGCCTGGAGTCTTCCGGGAAGGCTGACTTTC | CAWSLPGRLTF | . | . | TRBJ2-6 | TRBV30
TGCAGCGTTGCGGACATTTATAGCAATCAGCCCCAGCATTTT | CSVADIYSNQPQHF | . | . | TRBJ1-5 | TRBV29-1
TGTGCCAGTAGTATAACAGGGGGCGCAGGAGGCTACACCTTC | CASSITGGAGGYTF | TRBD1 | . | TRBJ1-2 | TRBV19
TGTGCCAGCATGGACAGGAACAATCAGCCCCAGCATTTT | CASMDRNNQPQHF | TRBD1 | few | TRBJ1-5 | TRBV6-1
TGTGCCAGCAGCGGACTAGCAGGGGTCGGGGAGCTGTTTTTT | CASSGLAGVGELFF | TRBD2 | . | TRBJ2-2 | TRBV11-1
TGTGCCAGCAGGAGGGAGGGGAGTTCACCCCTCCACTTT | CASRREGSSPLHF | . | . | TRBJ1-6 | TRBV2
TGTGCCAGCAGGCCATTCCCGGGACAGTCTACCTACGAGCAGTACTTC | CASRPFPGQSTYEQYF | TRBD1 | once | TRBJ2-7 | TRBV5-6
TGCAGCGTTGTTATGACTAGCGGGGGGGCCGGTTCGCCAATGGGGCAGTTCTTC | CSVVMTSGGAGSPMGQFF | TRBD2 | . | TRBJ2-1 | TRBV29-1
TGTGCCAGCAGCTCTAGCTCTCGGACAGGTCAAGAGACCCAGTACTTC | CASSSSSRTGQETQYF | TRBD1 | . | TRBJ2-5 | TRBV9
TGTGCCACGGGGGGGGGACAAGGGACCCAGTACTTC | CATGGGQGTQYF | TRBD2 | . | TRBJ2-5 | TRBV6-5
TGTGCCAGCAGCCCACCGGGGAGCGGGGGCTACGAGCAGTACTTC | CASSPPGSGGYEQYF | TRBD2 | . | TRBJ2-7 | TRBV6-5
TGTGCTAGTGGTTTGTCGAGGGACAGGGCAAACTTCACAGATACGCAGTATTTT | CASGLSRDRANFTDTQYF | TRBD1 | . | TRBJ2-3 | TRBV12-5
TGTGCCAGCAGCCAAGGACCGACTAGCGGGGGGACCGGGGCCAAAAACATTCAGTACTTC | CASSQGPTSGGTGAKNIQYF | TRBD2 | . | TRBJ2-4 | TRBV4-2
TGTGCCTGGAGTTGGGGCTCTGAAGCTTTCTTT | CAWSWGSEAFF | . | . | TRBJ1-1 | TRBV30
TGTGCCAGCAGCTTGGCCAACCCCGGGGAGACCCAGTACTTC | CASSLANPGETQYF | . | once | TRBJ2-5 | TRBV5-6
TGCGCCAGCAGCAACAGCGGGGGGCCCAGCACAGATACGCAGTATTTT | CASSNSGGPSTDTQYF | TRBD2 | . | TRBJ2-3 | TRBV5-1
TGTGCCAGCAGCGCGGGACAGCACTCTGGAAACACCATATATTTT | CASSAGQHSGNTIYF | TRBD1 | . | TRBJ1-3 | TRBV11-2
TGCGCCAGCAGCCGCCGGGAAGACAACGCTGGAAACACCATATATTTT | CASSRREDNAGNTIYF | . | . | TRBJ1-3 | TRBV4-1
TGTGCCAGCAGCTTAAGCGGGTGGTCCTACGAGCAGTACTTC | CASSLSGWSYEQYF | . | . | TRBJ2-7 | TRBV7-9
TGCGCCAGCAGCTTGGTGGGGGGTTCAGAGACCCAGTACTTC | CASSLVGGSETQYF | . | . | TRBJ2-5 | TRBV5-1
TGCAGCGTTTCGGGACAGAAGAATGGCTACACCTTC | CSVSGQKNGYTF | TRBD1 | . | TRBJ1-2 | TRBV29-1
TGCGCCAGCAGTGAACTAGCGGGGGGTATTGGGACCCAGTACTTC | CASSELAGGIGTQYF | TRBD2 | . | TRBJ2-5 | TRBV10-2
TGTGCCAGCAGCTTAGAGCGGCCCGGACAGGGTCCCATGAAGCAGTTCTTC | CASSLERPGQGPMKQFF | TRBD1 | . | TRBJ2-1 | TRBV7-8
TGTGCCAGCAGCTCCGGGACAGGGGTCTCCTATAATTCACCCCTCCACTTT | CASSSGTGVSYNSPLHF | TRBD1 | . | TRBJ1-6 | TRBV7-2
TGTGCCAGCAGCTTGGACATCAACACTGAAGCTTTCTTT | CASSLDINTEAFF | . | . | TRBJ1-1 | TRBV5-6
TGTGCCAGCAGGGGACAGGGGGGCTCCTACGAGCAGTACTTC | CASRGQGGSYEQYF | TRBD1 | . | TRBJ2-7 | TRBV2
TGTGCCAGCAGCTTCGGGGACAGGAACTATGGCTACACCTTC | CASSFGDRNYGYTF | TRBD1 | . | TRBJ1-2 | TRBV5-6
TGCGCCAGCAGCCAAGTGAACACCCTGAACACTGAAGCTTTCTTT | CASSQVNTLNTEAFF | . | . | TRBJ1-1 | TRBV4-1
TGTGCCAGCAGTGAAGCGCGAGGCACTGAAGCTTTCTTT | CASSEARGTEAFF | . | . | TRBJ1-1 | TRBV6-5
TGTGCCAGCAGAGCTACCAGGGGGCGCAGGCAGCCCCAGCATTTT | CASRATRGRRQPQHF | TRBD1 | . | TRBJ1-5 | TRBV6-1
TGTGCCAGCAGCTTGGGAGGCTCTGGGGCCAACGTCCTGACTTTC | CASSLGGSGANVLTF | . | . | TRBJ2-6 | TRBV7-9
TGTGCCAGCAGCTTAATTACTAGCGGGGCTGGGGATACGCAGTATTTT | CASSLITSGAGDTQYF | TRBD2 | few | TRBJ2-3 | TRBV7-6
TGTGCCAGCAGCCAAGTTCCCAGGTTTCGGTATTTT | CASSQVPRFRYF | . | . | TRBJ2-3 | TRBV14
TGTGCCAGCAGGCTTAGCGGGGCCTCCACAGATACGCAGTATTTT | CASRLSGASTDTQYF | TRBD2 | . | TRBJ2-3 | TRBV6-5
TGTGCCAGCAGCGACCCGGGAGCATTATATGGCTACACCTTC | CASSDPGALYGYTF | . | . | TRBJ1-2 | TRBV5-4
TGTGCCAGCAGCTTAGACGCCGACAGGGGGCGATCACCCCTCCACTTT | CASSLDADRGRSPLHF | TRBD1 | . | TRBJ1-6 | TRBV7-2
TGTGCCAGCAGTGGGGACAGGGGGATTGCAACTAATGAAAAACTGTTTTTT | CASSGDRGIATNEKLFF | TRBD1 | . | TRBJ1-4 | TRBV2
TGTGCCAGCAGTGAAGAGAGGGAGCAGTACTTC | CASSEEREQYF | . | once | TRBJ2-7 | TRBV2
TGTGCTAGTGGTTCTCCTGAACGGGGGTACTTTAACTATGGCTACACCTTC | CASGSPERGYFNYGYTF | . | . | TRBJ1-2 | TRBV12-5
TGTGCCAGCAGCACCGCCGGGACAGGGGTTTCAGATACGCAGTATTTT | CASSTAGTGVSDTQYF | TRBD1 | . | TRBJ2-3 | TRBV7-3
TGTGCCAGCCCGGGGTTAGTGAACACTGAAGCTTTCTTT | CASPGLVNTEAFF | . | . | TRBJ1-1 | TRBV6-1
TGTGCCAGCAGCTTGATGCTAGCAAATAATGAGCAGTTCTTC | CASSLMLANNEQFF | . | few | TRBJ2-1 | TRBV7-3
TGTGCCAGCTCACGAAACGCGGGACAGGGGAACAATGAGCAGTTCTTC | CASSRNAGQGNNEQFF | TRBD1 | . | TRBJ2-1 | TRBV18